In this sample, the clone carrying this T cell receptor beta chain turned up many times. Its specificity is unknown. This specimen belongs to a study of T cells in Graves' hyperthyroidism and ophthalmopathy. Notes on the study in general: Most thyroid clonotypes with frequency above 0.001 were detected in blood. Ophthalmopathy, as predicted by the model, came a median roughly 6.8 months after the prediction.

Germline V gives CDR1 KGHDR, CDR2 SFDVKD. V lost 0 bases, J lost 7 bases, and 11 bases lay in between. The CDR3 is 14 amino acids. Investigators excluded patients with uncontrolled infection, other autoimmune disease, pregnancy or lactation. Amplified TCR beta CDR3 regions came from RNA transcripts. RT-PCR in the first round (using the HTBI primer set) targeted the TCR CDR3. MiXCR was run by TCRdb on the multiplex PCR reads, yielding one entry per CDR3 protein. Of fewer than 650,000 distinct CDR3 sequences in the sample, 12% to 15% were seen once. This TCR was sampled from a young woman with Graves' ophthalmopathy. The chain links TRBV24-1 to TRBJ2-5; D is possibly TRBD1 (6 bases). Sequencing was performed on blood. The CDR3 protein is CATSDLGQGSTQYF. In DNA, the CDR3 is TGTGCCACCAGTGATTTGGGCCAGGGGTCGACCCAGTACTTC.